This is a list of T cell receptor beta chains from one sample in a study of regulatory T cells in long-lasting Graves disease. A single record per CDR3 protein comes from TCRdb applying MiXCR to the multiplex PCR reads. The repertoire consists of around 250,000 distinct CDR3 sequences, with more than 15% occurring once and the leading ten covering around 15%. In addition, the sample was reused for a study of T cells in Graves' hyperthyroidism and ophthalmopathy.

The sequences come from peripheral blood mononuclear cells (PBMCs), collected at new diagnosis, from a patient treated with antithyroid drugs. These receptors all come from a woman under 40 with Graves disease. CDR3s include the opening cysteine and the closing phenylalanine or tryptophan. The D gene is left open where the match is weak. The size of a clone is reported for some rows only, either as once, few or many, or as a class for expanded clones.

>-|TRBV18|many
CASSPRVQITEAFF
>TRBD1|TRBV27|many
CASSRDRGLGQPQHF
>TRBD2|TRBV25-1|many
CASSEEKRGGRRETQYF
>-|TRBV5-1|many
CASSNQQARTEAFF
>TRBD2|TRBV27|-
CASSPTGLAGGRNEQYF
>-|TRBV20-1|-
CSARSRGVLNEQYF
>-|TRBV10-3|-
CATSVGEETQYF
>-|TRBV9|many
CASSVGGTSFGYTF
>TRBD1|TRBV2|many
CASSPGGMGNTF
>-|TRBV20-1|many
CSARLAAPTAFF
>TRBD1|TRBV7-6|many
CASSLETGTVTYEQYF
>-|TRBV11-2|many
CASSLALWGNTIYF
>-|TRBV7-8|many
CAPSRPPENTEAFF
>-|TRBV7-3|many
CASSSGGGNTEAFF
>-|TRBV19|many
CATSNPREANYGYTF
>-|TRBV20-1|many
CSARPRGGHEQYF
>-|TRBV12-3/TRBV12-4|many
CASSLSYNSPLHF
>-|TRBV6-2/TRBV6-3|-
CASSSLSSGTEAFF
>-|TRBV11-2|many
CASSHPRNTEAFF
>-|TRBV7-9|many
CASSPEYFGGYTF
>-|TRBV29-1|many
CSVEGWGASGNTIYF
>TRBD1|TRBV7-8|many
CASSLDRGGTEAFF
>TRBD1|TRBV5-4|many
CASSPGTGDYGYTF
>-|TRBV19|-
CASSIMGTPNSPLHF